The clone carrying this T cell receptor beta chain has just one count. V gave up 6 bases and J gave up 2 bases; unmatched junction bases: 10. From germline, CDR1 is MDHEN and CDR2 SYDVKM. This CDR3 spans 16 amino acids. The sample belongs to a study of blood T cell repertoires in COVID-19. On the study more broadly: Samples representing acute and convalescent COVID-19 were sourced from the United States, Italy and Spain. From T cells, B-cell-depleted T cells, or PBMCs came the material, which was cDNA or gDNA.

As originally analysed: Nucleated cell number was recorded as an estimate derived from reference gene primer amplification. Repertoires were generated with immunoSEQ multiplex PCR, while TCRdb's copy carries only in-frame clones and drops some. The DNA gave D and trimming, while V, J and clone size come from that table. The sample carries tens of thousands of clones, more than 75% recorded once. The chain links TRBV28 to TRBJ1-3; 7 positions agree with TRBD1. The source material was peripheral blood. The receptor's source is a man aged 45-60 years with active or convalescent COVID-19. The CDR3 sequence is CASRTGQLGPGNTIYF. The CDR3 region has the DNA TGTGCCAGCAGGACGGGACAGCTAGGCCCTGGAAACACCATATATTTT.